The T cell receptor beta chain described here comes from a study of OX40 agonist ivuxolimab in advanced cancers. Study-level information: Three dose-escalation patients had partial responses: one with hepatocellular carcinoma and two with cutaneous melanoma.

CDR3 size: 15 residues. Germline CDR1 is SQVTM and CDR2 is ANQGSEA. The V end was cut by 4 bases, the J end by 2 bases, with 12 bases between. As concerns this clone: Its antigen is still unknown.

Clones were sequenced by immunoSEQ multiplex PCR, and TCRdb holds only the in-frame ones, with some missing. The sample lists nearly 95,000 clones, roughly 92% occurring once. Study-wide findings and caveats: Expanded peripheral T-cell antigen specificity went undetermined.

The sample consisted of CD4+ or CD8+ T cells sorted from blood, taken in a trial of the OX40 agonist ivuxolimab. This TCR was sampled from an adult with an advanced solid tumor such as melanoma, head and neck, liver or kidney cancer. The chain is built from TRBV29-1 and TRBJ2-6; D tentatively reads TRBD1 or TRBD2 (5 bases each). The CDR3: CSVGGSVAGANVLTF. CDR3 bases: TGCAGCGTTGGGGGGTCAGTTGCTGGGGCCAACGTCCTGACTTTC.